This TCR beta chain was found in a study of blood T cell repertoires in COVID-19. Study-wide background: From the United States, Italy and Spain came samples of acute and convalescent COVID-19. T cells, B-cell-depleted T cells, or PBMCs provided the cDNA or gDNA that served as material.

Original handling: Reference gene primer amplification gave estimated nucleated cell counts. Method: immunoSEQ multiplex PCR; TCRdb's copy keeps in-frame clones and lacks some. V, J and clone size are those of that table, while D and trimming were read from the DNA. The sample carries roughly 130,000 clones, roughly nine tenths recorded once. While infection was still active, Seattle patients were enrolled and then followed longitudinally. Germline V gene lookup returns CDR1 SQVTM and CDR2 ANQGSEA. The CDR3 is made up of 17 amino acids. With 4 bases clipped from V and 0 bases from J, the junction kept 15 bases outside the gene matches.

Sample: peripheral blood. The rearrangement links TRBV29-1 to TRBJ2-7; the match to TRBD2 covers 7 bases. This TCR was sampled from a human donor with COVID-19, enrolled during active disease. The donor label of this sample is uncertain. The CDR3 DNA follows: TGCAGCGTTGCACCTGGGGGAGGGAGCGGTAGCTCCTACGAGCAGTACTTC. It yields the protein CSVAPGGGSGSSYEQYF.